This T cell receptor beta chain was retrieved from a study of CD8 T cells in ankylosing spondylitis. General observations from the study: Blood of patients with ankylosing spondylitis appeared to be characterized by a TCR beta motif of eight highly homologous variants. The authors reported significant enrichment of disease-linked clones in matched ankylosing spondylitis synovial fluid.

The table lists this clonotype with many counts. The target antigen is unknown. Quantitative 5'-RACE was performed with molecular barcodes, and it yielded the TCR beta libraries. From the 5' RACE reads, TCRdb called clonotypes with MiXCR, one entry per CDR3 protein. Here the sample spans hundreds of thousands of distinct CDR3 sequences, about 10% being singletons. This receptor was identified in a male donor with ankylosing spondylitis. The specimen sequenced was blood, either unsorted or a sorted T cell fraction (not recorded which).

CDR3 region: CSARANSGGTEAFF. The CDR3 region has the DNA TGCAGTGCTAGAGCTAACTCAGGGGGGACTGAAGCTTTCTTT. The chain couples TRBV20-1 to TRBJ1-1, with TRBD1 identical over 7 bases. Trimming removed 1 base from V and 5 bases from J; junction bases left unmatched: 7. Germline V gene data show CDR1 as DFQATT and CDR2 as SNEGSKA (reference sequence). The length of the CDR3 is 14 residues.